This T cell receptor (beta chain) was recorded in a study of T cell repertoires in cytomegalovirus infection. Study background: Both a matching HLA type and CMV infection were indicated by public TCR beta signatures. Study-level results: Frequencies of public TCR beta families were cumulated, and this identified carriers of CMV plus the relevant HLA. HLA-C-restricted, CMV-specific TCR beta clonotypes were dominant ex vivo.

Germline assignment: CDR1 SQVTM and CDR2 ANQGSEA. This CDR3 region has 15 residues. The V end was cut by 7 bases, the J end by 1 base, with 19 bases between. Concerning this clonotype itself: The antigen is unknown.

In TCRdb, the reads were re-called with MiXCR into one record per CDR3 protein. Of about 320,000 distinct CDR3 sequences listed, over 7.5% are singletons. The gene calls are TRBV29-1 and TRBJ1-1; no firm D call. This clonotype originated in a human donor in good health (CMV status not recorded). Some clones in this sample may be carry-over from other donors' samples. The sample was PBMCs. The CDR3 nucleotides read TGCAGCGCTCCTAGGCCGGGTGGATCGAACACTGAAGCTTTCTTT. Its protein is CSAPRPGGSNTEAFF.